This entry lists 10 T cell receptor beta chains sequenced from one sample in a study of response to subunit inactivated influenza vaccine. One entry per CDR3 protein results from TCRdb running MiXCR on the RT-PCR reads. This table has about 620,000 distinct CDR3 sequences, 10% to 15% appearing once. This specimen consisted of PBMCs from blood, obtained on the day of vaccination. The receptors come from a man aged 45-60 years who received an inactivated influenza vaccine.

The CDR3 DNA follows: TGTGCCAGTAGTACACTAGCGGGTTTCGGAGGGTACAATGAGCAGTTCTTC. Translating gives CASSTLAGFGGYNEQFF. The chain uses TRBV19 and TRBJ2-1; 9 bases are a match to TRBD2. The V gene end was trimmed by 4 bases and the J gene end by 4 bases; junction bases not matched to a gene: 11. The CDR3 runs 17 residues. Germline CDR1 is LNHDA and CDR2 is SQIVND (reference sequence).

V is TRBV6-1 and J is TRBJ2-1; 11 bases are shared with TRBD2. J lost 0 bases, V lost 5 bases, and 6 bases had no gene match. The CDR3 sequence is 17 residues long. Looked up from germline, CDR1 is MNHNS and CDR2 is SASEGT. The CDR3 sequence: CASSRPGLADSYNEQFF. The CDR3 region has the DNA TGTGCCAGCAGTCGACCGGGACTAGCGGACTCCTACAATGAGCAGTTCTTC.

This chain joins TRBV4-2 and TRBJ2-3; the match to TRBD2 covers 10 bases. This CDR3 has 19 amino acids. Unmatched junction bases numbered 11, after V lost 0 bases and J lost 2 bases. The germline gives CDR1 LGHNA, CDR2 YNFKEQ. The CDR3 protein is CASSQDLRASGGYTDTQYF. CDR3 nucleotides: TGTGCCAGCAGCCAAGATCTCCGTGCTAGCGGGGGCTACACAGATACGCAGTATTTT.

This clonotype has a count of ten or more. This chain connects TRBV4-3 to TRBJ2-3, with D perhaps assigned TRBD1 or TRBD2 (6 bases each). Trimming pared 0 bases from V and 8 bases from J, leaving 9 bases between. Germline V gene lookup returns CDR1 LGHNA and CDR2 YSLEER. This CDR3 comprises 13 residues. The CDR3 loop reads CASSQEGGRTQYF. CDR3 DNA sequence: TGCGCCAGCAGCCAAGAGGGGGGCCGTACGCAGTATTTT.

This clonotype has only a few counts. The chain has TRBV9 and TRBJ2-1; D ambiguous. V was pared by 0 bases and J by 0 bases, with 10 bases between. The CDR3 is 16 amino acids. Per germline, CDR1 SGDLS and CDR2 YYNGEE. Written as DNA, the CDR3 is TGTGCCAGCAGCGTAGGAGGAAGGACCTCCTACAATGAGCAGTTCTTC. This sequence encodes CASSVGGRTSYNEQFF.

This clonotype has at least ten counts. This chain uses TRBV15 with TRBJ2-3; 10 bases match TRBD1. V was pared by 3 bases and J by 3 bases, with 0 bases of the junction left unmatched. The CDR3 sequence is 14 residues long. Germline V lookup: CDR1 LNHNV, CDR2 YYDKDF (reference sequence). The CDR3 here is CATSRGQGTDTQYF. The DNA of the CDR3 is TGTGCCACCAGCAGGGGACAGGGGACAGATACGCAGTATTTT.

The V and J genes are TRBV2 and TRBJ2-7; TRBD1 matches at 9 bases. With V trimmed by 6 bases and J by 3 bases, 9 bases remained unmatched. The CDR3 covers 15 residues. The germline V gene encodes CDR1 SNHLY and CDR2 FYNNEI. The CDR3 sequence: CASRAGTGILYEQYF. The CDR3 DNA is TGTGCCAGCAGGGCCGGGACAGGGATCCTCTACGAGCAGTACTTC.

This clonotype was observed a few times. DNA of the CDR3: TGTGCCAGCAGCCCCGGGGGCGTCAGGAACAATGAGCAGTTCTTC. Translating it yields CASSPGGVRNNEQFF. V usage is TRBV7-9 and J usage is TRBJ2-1; TRBD1 or TRBD2 may be the D gene (6 bases each). From germline, CDR1 is SEHNR and CDR2 FQNEAQ (reference sequence). This CDR3 has 15 amino acids. Trimming shortened V by 5 bases and J by 5 bases, and 16 bases separated the two germline ends.

The table lists this clonotype with many counts. The V gene is TRBV3-1, the J gene TRBJ2-7; D gene uncertain. The germline V and J ends were trimmed by 2 bases and 5 bases, with 7 bases remaining between them. There are 12 residues in the CDR3. Germline values: CDR1 LGHDT, CDR2 YNNKEL (reference sequence). CDR3 in amino acids: CASSQIKHEQYF. In nucleotides, the CDR3 is TGTGCCAGCAGCCAAATAAAACACGAGCAGTACTTC.

The V call is TRBV12-5, the J call TRBJ2-7; 11 bases align to TRBD1. Looked up from germline, CDR1 is LGHNT and CDR2 is FRNRAP. CDR3 length: 12 amino acids. The V and J ends lost 10 bases and 5 bases, in that order; junction bases with no gene match: 4. The CDR3 DNA reads as TGTGCTATGGGACAGGGGGGGGACGAGCAGTACTTC. Encoded protein: CAMGQGGDEQYF.